This T cell receptor beta chain stems from a study of blood T cell repertoires in COVID-19. Ages ranged from roughly 18 to 100 years, with residence in some 25 US areas. Data came from immunoSEQ multiplex PCR; TCRdb stores just in-frame clones and leaves some out. This table holds around 230,000 clones, roughly 88% found once. The TCR sequence derives from a woman aged 40 to 55 with acute COVID-19. Sequencing input: PBMCs or T cells enriched from blood (not recorded which).

Here the CDR3 reads CSGGGGTGDTGELFF. The CDR3 DNA follows: TGCAGCGGGGGTGGTGGGACAGGGGACACCGGGGAGCTGTTTTTT. V gene TRBV29-1 combines with J gene TRBJ2-2; 10 positions match TRBD1. CDR1 and CDR2 from the germline V gene are SQVTM and ANQGSEA. The CDR3 contains 15 residues. Germline trimming cut 7 bases from V and 3 bases from J; bases unmatched to any gene: 8.